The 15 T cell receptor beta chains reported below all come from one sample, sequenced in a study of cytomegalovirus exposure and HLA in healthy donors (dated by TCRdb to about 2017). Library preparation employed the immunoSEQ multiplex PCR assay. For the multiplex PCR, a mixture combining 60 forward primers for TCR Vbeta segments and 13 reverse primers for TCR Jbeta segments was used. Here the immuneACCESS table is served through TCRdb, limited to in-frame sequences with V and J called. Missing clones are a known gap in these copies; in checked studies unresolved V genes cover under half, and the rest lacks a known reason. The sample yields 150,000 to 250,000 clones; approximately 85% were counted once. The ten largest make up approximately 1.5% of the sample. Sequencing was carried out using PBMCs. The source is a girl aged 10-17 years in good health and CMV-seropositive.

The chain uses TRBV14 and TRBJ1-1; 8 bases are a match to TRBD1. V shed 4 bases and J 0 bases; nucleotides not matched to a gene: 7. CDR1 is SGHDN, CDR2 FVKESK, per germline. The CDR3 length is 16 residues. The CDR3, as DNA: TGTGCCAGCAGCCCGACAGGGGTTTTGGTGAACACTGAAGCTTTCTTT. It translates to CASSPTGVLVNTEAFF.

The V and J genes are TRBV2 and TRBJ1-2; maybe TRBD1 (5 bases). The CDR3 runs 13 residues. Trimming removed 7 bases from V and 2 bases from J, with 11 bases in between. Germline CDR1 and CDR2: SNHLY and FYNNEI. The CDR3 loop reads CASTKTENYGYTF. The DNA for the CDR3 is TGTGCCAGCACTAAGACAGAAAACTATGGCTACACCTTC.

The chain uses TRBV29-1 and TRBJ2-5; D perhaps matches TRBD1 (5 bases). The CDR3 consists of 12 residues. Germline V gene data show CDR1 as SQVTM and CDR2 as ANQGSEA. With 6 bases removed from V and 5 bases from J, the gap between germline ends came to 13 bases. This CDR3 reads CSVKQVTETQYF. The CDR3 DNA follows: TGCAGCGTCAAACAGGTGACGGAGACCCAGTACTTC.

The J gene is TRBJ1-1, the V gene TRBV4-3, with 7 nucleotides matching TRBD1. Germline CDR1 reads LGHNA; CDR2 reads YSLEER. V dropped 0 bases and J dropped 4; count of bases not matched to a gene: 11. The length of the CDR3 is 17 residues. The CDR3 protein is CASSQDTGGQGGTEAFF. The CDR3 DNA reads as TGCGCCAGCAGCCAAGATACAGGCGGCCAGGGGGGCACTGAAGCTTTCTTT.

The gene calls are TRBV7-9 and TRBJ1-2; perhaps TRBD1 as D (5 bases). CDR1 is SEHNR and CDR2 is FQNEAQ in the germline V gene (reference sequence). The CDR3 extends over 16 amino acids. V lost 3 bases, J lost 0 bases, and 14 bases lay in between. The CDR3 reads CASSLGRDYTNYGYTF. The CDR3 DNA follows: TGTGCCAGCAGCTTGGGCAGGGACTACACTAACTATGGCTACACCTTC.

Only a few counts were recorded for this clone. CDR3 protein: CAISAGTHEQYF. The CDR3 region has the DNA TGTGCCATTTCAGCGGGGACTCACGAGCAGTACTTC. The chain has TRBV10-3 and TRBJ2-5; 7 bases fit TRBD2. The closer fit of TRBJ2-7 to the DNA end suggests the J call may be wrong. In germline, CDR1 is ENHRY, CDR2 SYGVKD. The CDR3 length is 12 residues.

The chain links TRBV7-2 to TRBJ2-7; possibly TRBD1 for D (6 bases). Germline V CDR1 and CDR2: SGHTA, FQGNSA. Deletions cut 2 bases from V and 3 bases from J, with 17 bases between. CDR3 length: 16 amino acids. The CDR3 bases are TGTGCCAGCAGCTTAACCTACAGGGCATCTGACTACGAGCAGTACTTC. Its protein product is CASSLTYRASDYEQYF.

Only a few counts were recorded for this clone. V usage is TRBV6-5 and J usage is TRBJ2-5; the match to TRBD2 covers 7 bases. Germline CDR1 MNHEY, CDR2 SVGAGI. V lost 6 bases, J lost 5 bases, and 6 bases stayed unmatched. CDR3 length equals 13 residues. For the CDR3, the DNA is TGTGCCAGCAGAACCACCGGGGGGGAGACCCAGTACTTC. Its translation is CASRTTGGETQYF.

CDR3 residues: CASSESWQGSQYF. The CDR3 DNA follows: TGCGCCAGCAGTGAGTCCTGGCAGGGGTCCCAGTACTTC. This chain joins TRBV10-1 and TRBJ2-5; tentatively, D is TRBD1 (6 bases). Deletions cut 0 bases from V and 9 bases from J, with 11 bases between. CDR1 is WNHNN, CDR2 SYGVQD, per germline (reference sequence). This CDR3 comprises 13 residues.

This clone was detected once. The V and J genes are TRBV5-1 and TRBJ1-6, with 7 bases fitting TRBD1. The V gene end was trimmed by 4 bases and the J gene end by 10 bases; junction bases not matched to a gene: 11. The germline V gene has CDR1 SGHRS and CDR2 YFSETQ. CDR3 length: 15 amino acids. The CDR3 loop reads CASSTTDREGSPLHF. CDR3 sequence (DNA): TGCGCCAGCAGCACCACTGACAGGGAAGGCTCACCCCTCCACTTT.

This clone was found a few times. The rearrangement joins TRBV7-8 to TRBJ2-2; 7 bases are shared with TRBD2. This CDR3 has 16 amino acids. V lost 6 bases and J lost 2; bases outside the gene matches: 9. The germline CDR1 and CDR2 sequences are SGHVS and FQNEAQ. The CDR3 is CASRKQGTTNTGELFF. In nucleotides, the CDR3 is TGTGCCAGCAGAAAACAAGGGACTACCAACACCGGGGAGCTGTTTTTT.

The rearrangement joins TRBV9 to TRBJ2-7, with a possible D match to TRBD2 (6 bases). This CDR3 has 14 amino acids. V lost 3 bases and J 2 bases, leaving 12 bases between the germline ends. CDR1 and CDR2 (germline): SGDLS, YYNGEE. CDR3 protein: CASSGGTATYEQYF. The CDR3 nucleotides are TGTGCCAGCAGCGGCGGGACGGCGACCTACGAGCAGTACTTC.

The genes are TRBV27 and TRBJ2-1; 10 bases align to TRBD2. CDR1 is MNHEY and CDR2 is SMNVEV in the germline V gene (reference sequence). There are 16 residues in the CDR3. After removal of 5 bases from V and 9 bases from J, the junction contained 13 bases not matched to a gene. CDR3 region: CASSTSGGAGSSEQFF. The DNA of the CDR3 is TGTGCCAGCAGTACCAGCGGGGGGGCTGGTTCGTCTGAGCAGTTCTTC.

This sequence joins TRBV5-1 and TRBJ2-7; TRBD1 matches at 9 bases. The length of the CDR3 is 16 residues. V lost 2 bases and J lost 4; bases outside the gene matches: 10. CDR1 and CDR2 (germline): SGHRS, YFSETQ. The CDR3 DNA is TGCGCCAGCAGCTTACCGCGGGGACAGGGAGCGTACGAGCAGTACTTC. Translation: CASSLPRGQGAYEQYF. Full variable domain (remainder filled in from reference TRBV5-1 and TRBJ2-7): KAGVTQTPRYLIKTRGQQVTLSCSPISGHRSVSWYQQTPGQGLQFLFEYFSETQRNKGNFPGRFSGRQFSNSRSEMNVSTLELGDSALYLCASSLPRGQGAYEQYFGPGTRLTVT.

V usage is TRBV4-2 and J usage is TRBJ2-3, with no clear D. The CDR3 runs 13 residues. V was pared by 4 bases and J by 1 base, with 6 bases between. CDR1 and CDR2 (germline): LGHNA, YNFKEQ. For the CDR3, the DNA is TGTGCCAGCAGCCTGCGGCGCACAGATACGCAGTATTTT. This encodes CASSLRRTDTQYF.